This T cell receptor (beta chain) was retrieved from a study of identical twins. Whole-study results and caveats: Modeled out-of-frame TCR alpha sharing in monozygotic twins fell below observed levels.

CDR1 is ENHRY, CDR2 SYGVKD, per germline. The CDR3 consists of 15 residues. After removal of 3 bases from V and 10 bases from J, the junction contained 10 bases not matched to a gene. In the case of this clonotype: As yet, its antigen is unknown. A much bigger clone sits one base away, suggesting this may be a read error.

A universal primer site was created by template switching, with the cDNA bearing unique molecular identifiers. TCRdb recomputed calls from the 5' RACE reads with MiXCR, one row per CDR3 protein. This table has 1.5 million to 2 million distinct CDR3 sequences, under 35% appearing once. The TCR comes from a newborn girl in good health. Sequencing input: cord blood. This rearrangement joins TRBV10-3 to TRBJ2-1, with TRBD2 identical over 9 bases. This chain's CDR3 is CAISEESLAGSEQFF. The CDR3, as DNA: TGTGCCATCAGTGAAGAGTCGCTAGCGGGGAGCGAGCAGTTCTTC.